In this sample, the clone carrying this T cell receptor (beta chain) turned up many times. RNA transcripts were the template for amplifying TCR beta CDR3 regions. When the TCR CDR3 underwent first-round RT-PCR, the HTBI primer set was used. One entry per CDR3 protein results from TCRdb running MiXCR on the multiplex PCR reads. The sample holds around 340,000 distinct CDR3 sequences; about 18% are singletons and the top ten take under 55%. The CDR3 contains 16 residues. Germline V CDR1 and CDR2: SGHRS, YFSETQ. V was clipped by 4 bases and J by 2 bases; unmatched bases: 9. The sample originates from a study of T cells in Graves' hyperthyroidism and ophthalmopathy. As for the study in general: At initial diagnosis, before any treatment had begun, peripheral blood was obtained.

For Graves' hyperthyroidism to be stable, ophthalmopathy could not progress within 18 months. This TCR derives from a woman aged 45-60 years with Graves' hyperthyroidism. Sequences were obtained from blood. The chain combines TRBV5-1 with TRBJ2-1; 7 nucleotides align to TRBD2. In nucleotides, the CDR3 is TGCGCCAGCAGCCCCGGGGCTAGCGGAACCTACAATGAGCAGTTCTTC. This gives the protein CASSPGASGTYNEQFF. Complete variable domain (other parts from reference TRBV5-1 and TRBJ2-1): KAGVTQTPRYLIKTRGQQVTLSCSPISGHRSVSWYQQTPGQGLQFLFEYFSETQRNKGNFPGRFSGRQFSNSRSEMNVSTLELGDSALYLCASSPGASGTYNEQFFGPGTRLTVL.